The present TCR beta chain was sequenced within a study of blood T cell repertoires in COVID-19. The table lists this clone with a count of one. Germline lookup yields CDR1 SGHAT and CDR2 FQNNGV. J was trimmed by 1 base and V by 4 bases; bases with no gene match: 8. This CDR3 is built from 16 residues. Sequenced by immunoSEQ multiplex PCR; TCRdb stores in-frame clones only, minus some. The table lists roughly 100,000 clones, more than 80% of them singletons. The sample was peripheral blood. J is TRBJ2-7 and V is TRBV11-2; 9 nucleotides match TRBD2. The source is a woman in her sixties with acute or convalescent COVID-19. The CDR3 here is CASSSPGLALSYEQYV. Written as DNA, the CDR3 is TGTGCCAGCAGCTCTCCGGGACTAGCCTTATCCTACGAGCAGTACGTC.